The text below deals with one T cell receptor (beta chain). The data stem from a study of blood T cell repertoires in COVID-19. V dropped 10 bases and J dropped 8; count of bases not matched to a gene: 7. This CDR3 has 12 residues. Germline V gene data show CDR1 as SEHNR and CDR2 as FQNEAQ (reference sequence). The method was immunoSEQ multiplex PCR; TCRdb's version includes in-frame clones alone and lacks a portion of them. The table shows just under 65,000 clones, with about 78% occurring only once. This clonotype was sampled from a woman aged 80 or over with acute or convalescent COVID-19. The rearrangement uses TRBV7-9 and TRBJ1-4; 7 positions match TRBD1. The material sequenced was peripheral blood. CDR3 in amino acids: CATQGGSEKLFF. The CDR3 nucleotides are TGTGCCACCCAAGGGGGCTCCGAAAAACTGTTTTTT. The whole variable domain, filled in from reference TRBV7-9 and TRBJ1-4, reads DTGVSQNPRHKITKRGQNVTFRCDPISEHNRLYWYRQTLGQGPEFLTYFQNEAQLEKSRLLSDRFSAERPKGSFSTLEIQRTEQGDSAMYLCATQGGSEKLFFGSGTQLSVL.